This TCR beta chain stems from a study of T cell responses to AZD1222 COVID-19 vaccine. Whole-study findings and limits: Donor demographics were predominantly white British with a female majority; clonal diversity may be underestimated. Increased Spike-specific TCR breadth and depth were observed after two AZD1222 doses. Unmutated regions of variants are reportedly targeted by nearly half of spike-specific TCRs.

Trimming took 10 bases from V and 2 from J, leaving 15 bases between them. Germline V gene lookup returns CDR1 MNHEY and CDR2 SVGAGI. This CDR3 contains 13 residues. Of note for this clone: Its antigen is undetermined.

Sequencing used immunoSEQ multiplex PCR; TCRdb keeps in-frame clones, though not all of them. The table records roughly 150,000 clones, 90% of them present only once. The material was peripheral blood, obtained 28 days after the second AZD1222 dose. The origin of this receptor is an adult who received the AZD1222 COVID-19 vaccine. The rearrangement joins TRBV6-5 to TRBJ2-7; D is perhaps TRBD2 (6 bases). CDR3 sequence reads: CANRGGNTYEQYF. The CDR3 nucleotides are TGTGCCAACCGTGGGGGGAACACCTACGAGCAGTACTTC.